The TCR beta chain described here comes from a study of early T cells in non-severe SARS-CoV-2 infection. Study-wide background: Unpaired chains resulted from sequencing bulk RNA of unsorted whole blood.

Individual cDNA molecules were tagged with unique molecular identifiers, the study reported. TCRdb reanalysed the 5' RACE reads using MiXCR and keeps one entry per CDR3 protein. This sample carries tens of thousands of distinct CDR3 sequences, 16% of them seen once, and the ten largest clones take 4.5% to 6.5%. CDR3 size: 12 residues. CDR1 is SGHDT, CDR2 YYEEEE, per germline. V lost 2 bases to trimming and J lost 8 bases, with 8 bases between them. Source: whole blood, taken at baseline. This chain joins TRBV5-6 and TRBJ2-1; possible D gene TRBD1, 6 bases. This TCR derives from an adult who was a healthcare worker with PCR-confirmed SARS-CoV-2 infection or an uninfected control (not recorded which). CDR3 DNA: TGTGCCAGCAGCTTTCCAGGGGATGAGCAGTTCTTC. Translated, it gives CASSFPGDEQFF.